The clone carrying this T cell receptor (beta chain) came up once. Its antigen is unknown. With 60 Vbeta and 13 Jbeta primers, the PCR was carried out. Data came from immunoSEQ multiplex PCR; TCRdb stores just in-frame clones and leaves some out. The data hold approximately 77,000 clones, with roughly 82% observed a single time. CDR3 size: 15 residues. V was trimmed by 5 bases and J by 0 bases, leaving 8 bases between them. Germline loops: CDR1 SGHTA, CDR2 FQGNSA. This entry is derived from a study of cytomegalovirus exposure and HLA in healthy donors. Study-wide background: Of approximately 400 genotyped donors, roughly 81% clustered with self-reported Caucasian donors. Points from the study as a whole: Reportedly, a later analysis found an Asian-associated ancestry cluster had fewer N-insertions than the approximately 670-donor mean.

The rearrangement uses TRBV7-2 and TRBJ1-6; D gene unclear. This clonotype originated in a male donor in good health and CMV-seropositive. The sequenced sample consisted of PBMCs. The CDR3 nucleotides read TGTGCCAGCAGCACTGAGGCCTCCTATAATTCACCCCTCCACTTT. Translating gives CASSTEASYNSPLHF.